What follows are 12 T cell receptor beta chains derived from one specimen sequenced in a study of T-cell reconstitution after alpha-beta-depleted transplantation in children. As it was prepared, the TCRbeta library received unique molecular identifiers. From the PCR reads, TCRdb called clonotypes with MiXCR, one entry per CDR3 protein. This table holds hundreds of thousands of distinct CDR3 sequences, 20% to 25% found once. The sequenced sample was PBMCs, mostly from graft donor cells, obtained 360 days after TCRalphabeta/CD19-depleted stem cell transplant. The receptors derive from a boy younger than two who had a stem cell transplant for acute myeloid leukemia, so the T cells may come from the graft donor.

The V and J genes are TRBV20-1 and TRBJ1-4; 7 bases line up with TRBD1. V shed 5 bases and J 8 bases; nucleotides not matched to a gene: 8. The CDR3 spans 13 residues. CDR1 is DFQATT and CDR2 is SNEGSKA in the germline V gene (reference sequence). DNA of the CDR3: TGCAGTGCTTCCGACAGGGCCGAGGAAAAACTGTTTTTT. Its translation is CSASDRAEEKLFF.

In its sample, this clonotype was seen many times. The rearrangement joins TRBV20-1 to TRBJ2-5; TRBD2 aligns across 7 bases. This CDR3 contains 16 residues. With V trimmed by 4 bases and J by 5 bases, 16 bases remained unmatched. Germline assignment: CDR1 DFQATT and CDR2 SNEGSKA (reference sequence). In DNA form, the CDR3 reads TGCAGTGCTACGTTGACTAGCTCAAGTGTATCGGAGACCCAGTACTTC. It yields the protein CSATLTSSSVSETQYF.

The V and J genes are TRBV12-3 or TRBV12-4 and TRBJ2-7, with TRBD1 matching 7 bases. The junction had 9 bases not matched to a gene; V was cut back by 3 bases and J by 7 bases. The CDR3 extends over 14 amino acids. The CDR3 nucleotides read TGTGCCAGCAGTTTTACGGGCCCAGGGGGAGAGCAGTACTTC. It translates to CASSFTGPGGEQYF.

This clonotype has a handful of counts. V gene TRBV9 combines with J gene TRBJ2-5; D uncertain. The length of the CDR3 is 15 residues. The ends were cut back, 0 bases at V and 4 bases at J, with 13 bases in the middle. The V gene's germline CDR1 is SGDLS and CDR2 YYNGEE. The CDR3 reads CASSVALGPLETQYF. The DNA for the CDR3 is TGTGCCAGCAGCGTAGCTTTAGGGCCATTAGAGACCCAGTACTTC.

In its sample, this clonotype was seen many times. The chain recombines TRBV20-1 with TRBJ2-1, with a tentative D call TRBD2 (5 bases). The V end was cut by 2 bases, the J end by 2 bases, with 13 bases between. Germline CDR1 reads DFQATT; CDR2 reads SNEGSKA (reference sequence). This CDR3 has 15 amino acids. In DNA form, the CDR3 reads TGCAGTGCTAGACCTGTCCGGGGTCCCTACAATGAGCAGTTCTTC. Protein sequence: CSARPVRGPYNEQFF.

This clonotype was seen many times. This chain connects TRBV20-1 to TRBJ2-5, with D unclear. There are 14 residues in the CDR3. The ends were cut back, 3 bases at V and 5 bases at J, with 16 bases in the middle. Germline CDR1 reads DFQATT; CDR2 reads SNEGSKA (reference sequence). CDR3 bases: TGCAGTGCTAGGGGCCAGCTTCACGGGGAGACCCAGTACTTC. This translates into CSARGQLHGETQYF.

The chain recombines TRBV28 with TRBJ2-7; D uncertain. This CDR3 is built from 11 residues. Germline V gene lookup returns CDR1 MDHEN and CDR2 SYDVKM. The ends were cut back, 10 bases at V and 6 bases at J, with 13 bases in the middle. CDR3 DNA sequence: TGTGCCACGACGAACCGATCCGAGCAGTACGTC. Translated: CATTNRSEQYV.

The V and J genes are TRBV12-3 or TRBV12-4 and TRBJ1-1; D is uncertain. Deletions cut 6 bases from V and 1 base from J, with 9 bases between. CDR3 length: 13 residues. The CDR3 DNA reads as TGTGCCAGCAGCTGGACCGCGAACACTGAAGCTTTCTTT. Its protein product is CASSWTANTEAFF.

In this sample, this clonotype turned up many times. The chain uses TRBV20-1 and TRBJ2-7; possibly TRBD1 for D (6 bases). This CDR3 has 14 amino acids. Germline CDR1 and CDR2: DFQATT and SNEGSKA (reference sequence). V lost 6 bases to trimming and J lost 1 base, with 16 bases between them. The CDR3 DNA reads TGCAGTGCCATCTCAGGACAGCCTTCCTACGAGCAGTACGTC. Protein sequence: CSAISGQPSYEQYV.

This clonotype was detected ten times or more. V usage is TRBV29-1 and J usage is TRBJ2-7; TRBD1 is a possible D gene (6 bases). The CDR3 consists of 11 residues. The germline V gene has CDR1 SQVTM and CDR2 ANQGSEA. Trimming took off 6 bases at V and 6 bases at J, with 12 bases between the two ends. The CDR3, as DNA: TGCAGCGTATTACAGGGATCCGAGCAGTACTTC. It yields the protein CSVLQGSEQYF.

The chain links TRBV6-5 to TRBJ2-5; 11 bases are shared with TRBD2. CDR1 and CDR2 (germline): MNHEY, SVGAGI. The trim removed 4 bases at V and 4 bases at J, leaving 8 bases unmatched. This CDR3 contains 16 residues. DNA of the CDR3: TGTGCCAGCAGTTCCCCGGGGCTAGCGGGGGGAGAGACCCAGTACTTC. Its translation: CASSSPGLAGGETQYF.

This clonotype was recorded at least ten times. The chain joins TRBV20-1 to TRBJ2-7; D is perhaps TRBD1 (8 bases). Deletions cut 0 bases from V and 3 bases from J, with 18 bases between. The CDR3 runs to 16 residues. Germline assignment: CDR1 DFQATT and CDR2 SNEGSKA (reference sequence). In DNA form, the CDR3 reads TGCAGTGCTAGAGATCACAGGGGGGGGACCTACTACGAGCAGTACTTC. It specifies CSARDHRGGTYYEQYF.